Below are 9 T cell receptor beta chains sequenced from a single sample in a study of cytomegalovirus exposure and HLA in healthy donors. The PCR ran on 60 Vbeta and 13 Jbeta primers. Measured with immunoSEQ multiplex PCR; TCRdb has only the in-frame clones, and not every one. This sample has approximately 180,000 clones, with about 80% found just once. Sequencing input: PBMCs. The receptors here all came from a woman aged 40 to 50 in good health and CMV-seronegative.

The chain recombines TRBV6-1 with TRBJ1-2, with D possibly being TRBD1 (6 bases). The germline gives CDR1 MNHNS, CDR2 SASEGT. V was cut by 7 bases and J by 8 bases, with 17 bases left in between. This CDR3 comprises 13 residues. The DNA of the CDR3 is TGTGCCAGCATCAGGGACATCCTAGGGGGCTACACCTTC. Its translation is CASIRDILGGYTF.

This clone was found once. This sequence joins TRBV11-3 and TRBJ2-3; 8 bases are shared with TRBD1. J lost 1 base, V lost 1 base, and 7 bases had no gene match. The CDR3 is 17 amino acids. Germline V CDR1 and CDR2: SGHNT, YENEEA. The CDR3 here is CASSLGVGGQGTDTQYF. The DNA of the CDR3 is TGTGCCAGCAGCTTAGGGGTGGGGGGACAGGGCACAGATACGCAGTATTTT.

J is TRBJ2-1 and V is TRBV14, with D unclear. CDR3 size: 14 residues. In germline, CDR1 is SGHDN, CDR2 FVKESK. V was cut by 2 bases and J by 3 bases, with 8 bases left in between. CDR3 loop: CASSQYNSYNEQFF. CDR3 nucleotide sequence: TGTGCCAGCAGCCAATACAACAGCTACAATGAGCAGTTCTTC.

The rearrangement uses TRBV29-1 and TRBJ1-2, with TRBD1 matching over 9 bases. The trim removed 6 bases at V and 4 bases at J, leaving 15 bases unmatched. From germline, CDR1 is SQVTM and CDR2 ANQGSEA. This CDR3 has 16 residues. The CDR3 is CSVDPGQGDGPYGYTF. As DNA, the CDR3 is TGCAGCGTCGACCCGGGACAGGGAGACGGTCCCTATGGCTACACCTTC.

This chain uses TRBV6-5 with TRBJ2-2, with a tentative D call TRBD1 (6 bases). The CDR3 sequence is 14 residues long. Per the germline V gene, CDR1 is MNHEY and CDR2 is SVGAGI. The V end was cut by 7 bases, the J end by 5 bases, with 14 bases between. CDR3 sequence (DNA): TGTGCCAGCATCGATTGGCAGGGGACCGGGGAGCTGTTTTTT. It translates to CASIDWQGTGELFF.

V gene TRBV21-1 combines with J gene TRBJ2-5; TRBD2, the D gene given by the table, was not confirmed from the DNA. TRBV21-1 counts as a pseudogene. The CDR3 is 15 amino acids. The CDR3 nucleotides read TGTGCCAGCAGCAAAGCAAGTGAGTGCCAAGAGACCCAGTACTTC. It specifies CASSKASECQETQYF.

The chain employs TRBV4-3 and TRBJ2-1, with 14 bases lining up with TRBD2. Trimming at V came to 0 bases and at J to 7 bases, leaving 8 bases not matched to a gene. Germline CDR1 LGHNA, CDR2 YSLEER. The CDR3 covers 18 residues. CDR3 region: CASSQELTSGRARNEQFF. DNA of the CDR3: TGCGCCAGCAGCCAAGAACTGACTAGCGGGAGGGCCAGAAATGAGCAGTTCTTC.

The chain recombines TRBV6-1 with TRBJ2-1; D remains ambiguous. This CDR3 has 14 residues. The V end lost 5 bases, the J end lost 7 bases, and 15 bases lay between the germline ends. CDR1 is MNHNS and CDR2 is SASEGT in the germline V gene. In DNA form, the CDR3 reads TGTGCCAGCAGTCCCCCGGCAGGTTCAAATGAGCAGTTCTTC. Its protein is CASSPPAGSNEQFF.

This chain joins TRBV5-4 and TRBJ1-1; the match to TRBD1 covers 7 bases. With V trimmed by 0 bases and J by 1 base, 3 bases remained unmatched. CDR3 length: 15 residues. Germline loops: CDR1 SGHNT, CDR2 YYREEE (reference sequence). The DNA for the CDR3 is TGTGCCAGCAGCTTGGCAGAGGGGGCGAACACTGAAGCTTTCTTT. Translated, it gives CASSLAEGANTEAFF.